Listed below are T cell receptor beta chains from one sample, sequenced in a study of blood T cell repertoires in COVID-19. Clones were sequenced by immunoSEQ multiplex PCR, and TCRdb holds only the in-frame ones, with some missing. The profile shows approximately 260,000 clones, under 95% of them singletons. Source material: PBMCs or T cells enriched from blood (not recorded which). Receptor source: a woman younger than 35 who had recovered from COVID-19. CDR3s include the opening cysteine and the closing phenylalanine or tryptophan. Fields, in order: clone size, V gene, CDR3 length, J gene, D gene, CDR3 DNA, CDR3 protein. D genes are given only for firm matches. Clone size appears in some rows only: once, few, many, or a class for an expanded clone.

size: NA; V: TRBV19; length: 14; J: TRBJ2-1; D: TRBD2; DNA: TGTGCCAGTAGGGGGCTAGCGGGAGTTACTGAGCAGTTCTTC; CDR3: CASRGLAGVTEQFF
size: once; V: TRBV28; length: 15; J: TRBJ2-7; D: NA; DNA: TGTGCCAGCAGTTTCGGAACGGGGTATCTTGAAGAGCAGTACTTC; CDR3: CASSFGTGYLEEQYF
size: NA; V: TRBV18; length: 15; J: TRBJ1-6; D: TRBD1; DNA: TGTGCCAGCTCACCGCGGACAGGGGACAATTCACCCCTCCACTTT; CDR3: CASSPRTGDNSPLHF
size: NA; V: TRBV4-2; length: 15; J: TRBJ1-1; D: NA; DNA: TGTGCCAGCAGCCCAAGTGCACAGCCGAACACTGAAGCTTTCTTT; CDR3: CASSPSAQPNTEAFF
size: once; V: TRBV12-3/TRBV12-4; length: 13; J: TRBJ2-7; D: NA; DNA: TGTGCCAGCAGTTTTAGGGGGTTGGACGAGCAGTACTTC; CDR3: CASSFRGLDEQYF
size: NA; V: TRBV12-3/TRBV12-4; length: 12; J: TRBJ2-1; D: NA; DNA: TGTGCCAGCAGTTTTCTAGTCCGTGAGCAGTTCTTC; CDR3: CASSFLVREQFF
size: NA; V: TRBV4-3; length: 15; J: TRBJ2-2; D: TRBD2; DNA: TGCGCCAGCAGCCAAAGCTTGGGAGGGACCGGGGAGCTGTTTTTT; CDR3: CASSQSLGGTGELFF
size: NA; V: TRBV2; length: 12; J: TRBJ1-1; D: NA; DNA: TGTGCCACTCAAACAGGTTACACTGAAGCTTTCTTT; CDR3: CATQTGYTEAFF
size: NA; V: TRBV4-1; length: 13; J: TRBJ1-5; D: TRBD1; DNA: TGCGCCAGCAGAGGACAGGGTCGGCAGCCCCAGCATTTT; CDR3: CASRGQGRQPQHF
size: NA; V: TRBV13; length: 14; J: TRBJ1-1; D: TRBD1; DNA: TGTGCCAGCAGTCCTAGGACAGGAGGAACTGAAGCTTTCTTT; CDR3: CASSPRTGGTEAFF
size: once; V: TRBV7-9; length: 14; J: TRBJ1-6; D: TRBD1; DNA: TGTGCCAGCAGCTTGACAGGGAAGAATTCACCCCTCCACTTT; CDR3: CASSLTGKNSPLHF